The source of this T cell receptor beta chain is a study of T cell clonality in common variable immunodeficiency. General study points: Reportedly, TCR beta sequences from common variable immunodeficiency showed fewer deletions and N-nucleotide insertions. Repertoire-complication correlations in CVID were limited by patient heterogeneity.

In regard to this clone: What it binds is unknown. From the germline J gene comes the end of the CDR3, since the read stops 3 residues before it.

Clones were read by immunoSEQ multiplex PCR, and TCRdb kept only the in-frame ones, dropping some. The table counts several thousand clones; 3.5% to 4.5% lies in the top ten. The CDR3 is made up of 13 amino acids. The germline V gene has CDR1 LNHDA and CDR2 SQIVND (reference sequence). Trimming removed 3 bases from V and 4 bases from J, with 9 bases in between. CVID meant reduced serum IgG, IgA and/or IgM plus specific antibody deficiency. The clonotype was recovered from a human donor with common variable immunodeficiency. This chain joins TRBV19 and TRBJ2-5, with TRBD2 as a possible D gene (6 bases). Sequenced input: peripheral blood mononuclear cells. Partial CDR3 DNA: TGTGCCAGTAGTATTGGGGGGTTAGAGACC. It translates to CASSIGGLET. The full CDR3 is CASSIGGLETQYF.